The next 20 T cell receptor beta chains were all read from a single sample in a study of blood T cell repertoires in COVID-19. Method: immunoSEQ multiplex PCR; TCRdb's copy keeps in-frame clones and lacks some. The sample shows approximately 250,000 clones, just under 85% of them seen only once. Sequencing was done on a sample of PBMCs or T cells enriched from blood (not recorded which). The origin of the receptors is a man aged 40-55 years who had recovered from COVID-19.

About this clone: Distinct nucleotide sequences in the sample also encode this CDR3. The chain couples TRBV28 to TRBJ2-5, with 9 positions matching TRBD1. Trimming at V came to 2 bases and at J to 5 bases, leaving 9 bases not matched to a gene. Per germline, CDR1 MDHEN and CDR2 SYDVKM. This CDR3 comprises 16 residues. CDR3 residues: CASSLPDRGVWETQYF. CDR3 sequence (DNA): TGTGCCAGCAGTTTACCTGACAGGGGGGTCTGGGAGACCCAGTACTTC.

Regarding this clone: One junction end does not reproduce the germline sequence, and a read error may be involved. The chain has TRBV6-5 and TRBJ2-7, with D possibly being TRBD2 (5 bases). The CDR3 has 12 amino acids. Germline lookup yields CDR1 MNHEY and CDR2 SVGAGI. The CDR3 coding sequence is TGTGCCAGCAGAGGTAGCGTGTACGAGCAGTATTTC. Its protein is CASRGSVYEQYF.

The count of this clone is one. The CDR3 loop is CAWSAGRGSNQPQHF. The CDR3 nucleotides read TGTGCCTGGAGCGCGGGACGGGGATCAAATCAGCCCCAGCATTTT. The chain is built from TRBV30 and TRBJ1-5; D might be TRBD1 (5 bases). This CDR3 has 15 amino acids. Trimming took 3 bases from V and 4 from J, leaving 16 bases between them. Germline CDR1 GTSNPN, CDR2 SVGIG (reference sequence). The complete variable domain, with remaining parts taken from reference TRBV30 and TRBJ1-5, reads SQTIHQWPATLVQPVGSPLSLECTVEGTSNPNLYWYRQAAGRGLQLLFYSVGIGQISSEVPQNLSASRPQDRQFILSSKKLLLSDSGFYLCAWSAGRGSNQPQHFGDGTRLSIL.

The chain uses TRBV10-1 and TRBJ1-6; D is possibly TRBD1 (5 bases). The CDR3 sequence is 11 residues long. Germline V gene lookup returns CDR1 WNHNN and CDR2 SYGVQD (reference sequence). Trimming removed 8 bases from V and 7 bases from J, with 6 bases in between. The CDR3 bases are TGCGCCAGCGGGGGGAATTCACCCCTCCACTTT. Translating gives CASGGNSPLHF.

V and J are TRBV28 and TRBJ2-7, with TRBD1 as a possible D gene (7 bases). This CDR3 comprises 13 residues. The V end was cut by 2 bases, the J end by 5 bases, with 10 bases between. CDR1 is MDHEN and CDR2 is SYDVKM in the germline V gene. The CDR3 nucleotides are TGTGCCAGCAGTTTAGGAGGGGGCAACGAGCAGTACTTC. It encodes CASSLGGGNEQYF.

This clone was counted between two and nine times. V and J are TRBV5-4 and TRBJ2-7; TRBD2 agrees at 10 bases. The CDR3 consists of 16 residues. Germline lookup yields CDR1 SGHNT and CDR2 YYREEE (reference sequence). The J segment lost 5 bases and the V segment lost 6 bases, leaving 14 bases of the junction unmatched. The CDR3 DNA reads TGTGCCAGCACCTGGGGAAGCGGGGGGGCCATCAACGAGCAGTACTTC. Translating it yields CASTWGSGGAINEQYF.

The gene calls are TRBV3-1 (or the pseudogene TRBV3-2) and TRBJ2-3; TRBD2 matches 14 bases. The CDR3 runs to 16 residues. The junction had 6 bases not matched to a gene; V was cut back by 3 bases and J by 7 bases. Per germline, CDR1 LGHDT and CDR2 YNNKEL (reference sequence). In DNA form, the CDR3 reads TGTGCCAGCAGCCAGGGGACTAGCGGGAGATGGCATACGCAGTATTTT. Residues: CASSQGTSGRWHTQYF.

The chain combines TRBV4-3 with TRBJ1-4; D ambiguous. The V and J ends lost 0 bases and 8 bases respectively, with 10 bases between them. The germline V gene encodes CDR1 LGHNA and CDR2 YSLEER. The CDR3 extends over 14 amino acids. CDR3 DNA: TGCGCCAGCAGCCAAGAGAGGGTGTGGGAAAAACTGTTTTTT. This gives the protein CASSQERVWEKLFF.

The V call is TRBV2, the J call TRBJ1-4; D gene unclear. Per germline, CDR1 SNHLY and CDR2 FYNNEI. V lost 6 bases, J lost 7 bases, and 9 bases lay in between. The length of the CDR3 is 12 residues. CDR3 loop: CASSLVSEKLFF. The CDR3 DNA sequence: TGTGCCAGCAGCCTCGTTTCTGAAAAACTGTTTTTT.

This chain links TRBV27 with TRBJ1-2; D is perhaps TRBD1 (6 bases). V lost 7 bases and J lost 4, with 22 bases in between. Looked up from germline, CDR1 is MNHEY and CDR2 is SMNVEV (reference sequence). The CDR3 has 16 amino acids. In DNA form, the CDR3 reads TGTGCCAGCACCGAATTCCCCGACCAGGGGACCTATGGCTACACCTTC. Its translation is CASTEFPDQGTYGYTF.

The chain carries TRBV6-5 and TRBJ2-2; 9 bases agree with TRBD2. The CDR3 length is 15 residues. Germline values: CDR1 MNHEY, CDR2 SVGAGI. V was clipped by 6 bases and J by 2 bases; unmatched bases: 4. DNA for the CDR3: TGTGCCAGCAGAACTAGCGGGTATAACACCGGGGAGCTGTTTTTT. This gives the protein CASRTSGYNTGELFF.

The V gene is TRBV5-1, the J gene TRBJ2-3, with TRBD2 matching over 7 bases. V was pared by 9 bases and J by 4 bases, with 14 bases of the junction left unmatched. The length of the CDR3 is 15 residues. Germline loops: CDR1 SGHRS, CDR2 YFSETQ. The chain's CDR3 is CATREGPANADTQYF. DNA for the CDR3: TGCGCCACCAGGGAGGGCCCCGCAAATGCAGATACGCAGTATTTT.

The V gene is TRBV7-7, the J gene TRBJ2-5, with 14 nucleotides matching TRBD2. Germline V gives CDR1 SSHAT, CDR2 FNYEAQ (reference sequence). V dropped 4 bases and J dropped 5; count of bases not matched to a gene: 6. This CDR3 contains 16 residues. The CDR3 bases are TGTGCCAGCAGCTCGGGACTAGCGGGAGAGTATGAGACCCAGTACTTC. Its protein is CASSSGLAGEYETQYF.

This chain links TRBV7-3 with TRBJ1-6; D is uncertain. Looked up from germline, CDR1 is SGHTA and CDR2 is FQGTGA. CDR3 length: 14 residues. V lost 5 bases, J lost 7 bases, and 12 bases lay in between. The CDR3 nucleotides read TGTGCCAGCAGCCCATCGGGGAACAATTCACCCCTCCACTTT. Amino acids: CASSPSGNNSPLHF.

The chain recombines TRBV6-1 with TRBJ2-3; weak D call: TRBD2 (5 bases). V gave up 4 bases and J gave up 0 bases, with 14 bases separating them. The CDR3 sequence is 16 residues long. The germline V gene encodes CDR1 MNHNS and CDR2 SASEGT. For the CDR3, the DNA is TGTGCCAGCAGTGCCCATCTGGCGGGTAGCACAGATACGCAGTATTTT. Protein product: CASSAHLAGSTDTQYF.

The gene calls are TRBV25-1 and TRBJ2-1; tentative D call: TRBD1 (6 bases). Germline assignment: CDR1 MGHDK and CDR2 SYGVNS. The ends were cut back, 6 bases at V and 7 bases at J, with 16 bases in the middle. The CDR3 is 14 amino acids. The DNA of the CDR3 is TGTGCCAGCAGGGGGGACACTGGAGATAATGAGCAGTTCTTC. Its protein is CASRGDTGDNEQFF.

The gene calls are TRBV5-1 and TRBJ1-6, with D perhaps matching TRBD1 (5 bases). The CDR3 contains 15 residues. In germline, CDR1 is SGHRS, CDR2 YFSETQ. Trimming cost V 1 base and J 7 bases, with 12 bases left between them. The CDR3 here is CASSLSAGQNSPLHF. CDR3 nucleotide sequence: TGCGCCAGCAGCTTGAGTGCGGGGCAGAATTCACCCCTCCACTTT.

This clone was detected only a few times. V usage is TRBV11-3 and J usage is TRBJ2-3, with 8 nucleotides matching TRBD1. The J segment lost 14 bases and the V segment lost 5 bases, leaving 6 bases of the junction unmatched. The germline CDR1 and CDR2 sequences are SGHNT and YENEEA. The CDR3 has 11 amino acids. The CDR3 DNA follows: TGTGCCAGCAGCCCGGGACAGGAGGTGTATTTT. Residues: CASSPGQEVYF.

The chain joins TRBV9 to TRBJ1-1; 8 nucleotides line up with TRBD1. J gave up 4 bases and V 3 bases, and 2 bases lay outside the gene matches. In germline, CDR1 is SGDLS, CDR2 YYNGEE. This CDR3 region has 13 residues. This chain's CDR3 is CASSGQGSTEAFF. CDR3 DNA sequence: TGTGCCAGCAGCGGACAGGGGAGCACTGAAGCTTTCTTT.

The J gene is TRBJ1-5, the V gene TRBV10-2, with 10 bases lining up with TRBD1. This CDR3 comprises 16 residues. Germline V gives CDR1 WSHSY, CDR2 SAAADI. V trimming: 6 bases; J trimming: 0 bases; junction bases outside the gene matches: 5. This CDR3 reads CASRDRGWNSNQPQHF. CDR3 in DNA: TGCGCCAGCAGGGACAGGGGGTGGAATAGCAATCAGCCCCAGCATTTT.